Listed here is a single T cell receptor beta chain. The data belong to a study of blood T cell repertoires in COVID-19. Study processing details: Reference gene primer amplification in the assay estimated nucleated cell counts. The protocol was immunoSEQ multiplex PCR, while the TCRdb copy is restricted to in-frame clones and leaves out a portion. The DNA was the basis for D and trimming; V, J and clone size are from that table. The data contain 120,000 to 150,000 clones, roughly 86% of them singletons. CDR3 length: 12 amino acids. Trimming took 6 bases from V and 5 from J, leaving 8 bases between them.

Specimen: peripheral blood. The origin of this receptor is a man in his forties or fifties with active or convalescent COVID-19. The chain recombines TRBV12-3 or TRBV12-4 with TRBJ1-3; D gene unclear. The CDR3 bases are TGTGCCAGCAGCCAGAACCGAAACACCATATATTTT. It yields the protein CASSQNRNTIYF.